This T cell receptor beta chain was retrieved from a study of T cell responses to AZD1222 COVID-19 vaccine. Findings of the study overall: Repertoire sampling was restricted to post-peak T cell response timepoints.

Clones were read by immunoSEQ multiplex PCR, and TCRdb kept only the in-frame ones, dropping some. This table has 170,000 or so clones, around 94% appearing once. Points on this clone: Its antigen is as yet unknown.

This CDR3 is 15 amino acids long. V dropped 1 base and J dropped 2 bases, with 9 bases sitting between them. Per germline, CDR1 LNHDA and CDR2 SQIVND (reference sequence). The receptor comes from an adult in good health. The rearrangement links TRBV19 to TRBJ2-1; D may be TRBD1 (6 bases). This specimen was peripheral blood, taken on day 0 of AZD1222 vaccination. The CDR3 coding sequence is TGTGCCAGTAGTATAGGGGACAAAACCTACAATGAGCAGTTCTTC. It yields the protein CASSIGDKTYNEQFF. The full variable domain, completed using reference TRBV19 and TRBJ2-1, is DGGITQSPKYLFRKEGQNVTLSCEQNLNHDAMYWYRQDPGQGLRLIYYSQIVNDFQKGDIAEGYSVSREKKESFPLTVTSAQKNPTAFYLCASSIGDKTYNEQFFGPGTRLTVL.